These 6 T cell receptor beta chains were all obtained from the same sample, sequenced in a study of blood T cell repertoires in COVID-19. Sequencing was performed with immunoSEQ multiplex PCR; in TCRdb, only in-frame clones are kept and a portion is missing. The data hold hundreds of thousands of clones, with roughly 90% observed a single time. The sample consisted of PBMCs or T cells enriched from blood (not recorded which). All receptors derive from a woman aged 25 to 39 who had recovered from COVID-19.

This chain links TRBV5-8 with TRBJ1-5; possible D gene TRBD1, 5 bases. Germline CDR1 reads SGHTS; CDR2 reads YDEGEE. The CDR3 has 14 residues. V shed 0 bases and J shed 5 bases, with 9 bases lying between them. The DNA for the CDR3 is TGTGCCAGCAGCTTGGTCCAGGGCGATCAGCCCCAGCATTTT. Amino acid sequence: CASSLVQGDQPQHF.

The CDR3 here is CASSTLAAYEQFF. Here the CDR3 DNA reads TGTGCCAGCTCAACCCTAGCGGCCTATGAGCAGTTCTTC. This chain links TRBV18 with TRBJ2-1, with 7 bases that match TRBD2. With 5 bases clipped from V and 8 bases from J, the junction kept 6 bases outside the gene matches. The CDR3 is 13 amino acids. CDR1 KGHSH and CDR2 LQKENI come from the germline V gene.

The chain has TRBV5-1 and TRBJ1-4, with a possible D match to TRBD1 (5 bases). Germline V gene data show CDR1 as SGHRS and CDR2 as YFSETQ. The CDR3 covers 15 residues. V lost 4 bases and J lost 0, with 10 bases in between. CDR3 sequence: CASSRTSATNEKLFF. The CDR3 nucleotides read TGCGCCAGCAGCCGGACATCGGCAACTAATGAAAAACTGTTTTTT.

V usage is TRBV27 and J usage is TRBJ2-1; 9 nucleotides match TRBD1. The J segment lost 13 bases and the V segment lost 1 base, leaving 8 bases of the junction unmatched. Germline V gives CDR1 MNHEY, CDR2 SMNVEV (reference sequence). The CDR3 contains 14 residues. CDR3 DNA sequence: TGTGCCAGCAGTTTATTCCCACAGGGGGCTAACCAGTTCTTC. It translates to CASSLFPQGANQFF.

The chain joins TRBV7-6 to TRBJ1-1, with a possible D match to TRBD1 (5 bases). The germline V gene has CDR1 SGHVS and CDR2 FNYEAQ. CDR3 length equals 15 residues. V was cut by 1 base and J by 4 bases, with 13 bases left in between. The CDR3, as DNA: TGTGCCAGCAGCTTAGACGGAGGGGAGGGCACTGAAGCTTTCTTT. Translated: CASSLDGGEGTEAFF.

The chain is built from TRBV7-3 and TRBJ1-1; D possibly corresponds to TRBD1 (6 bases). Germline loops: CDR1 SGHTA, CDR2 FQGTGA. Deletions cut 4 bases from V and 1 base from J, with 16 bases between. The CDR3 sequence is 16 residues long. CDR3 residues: CASSYRLTGTNTEAFF. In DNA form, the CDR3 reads TGTGCCAGCAGCTACCGACTAACAGGGACGAACACTGAAGCTTTCTTT.